What follows are 24 T cell receptor beta chains derived from one specimen sequenced in a study of cytomegalovirus exposure and HLA in healthy donors. Use of 60 Vbeta and 13 Jbeta primers characterized the PCR. Here immunoSEQ multiplex PCR was the method, and the copy in TCRdb shows in-frame clones only, minus some. Recorded for this sample: roughly 140,000 clones. Sequencing input: PBMCs. The receptors come from a man aged 35 to 55 in good health and CMV-seronegative.

V and J are TRBV6-6 and TRBJ1-4, with D hard to call. Germline-derived CDR1 and CDR2 are MNHNY and SVGAGI (reference sequence). The CDR3 spans 14 residues. The V end lost 9 bases, the J end lost 8 bases, and 19 bases lay between the germline ends. The CDR3 loop reads CASDSGSIREKLFF. Written as DNA, the CDR3 is TGTGCCAGTGATTCCGGGTCCATAAGGGAAAAACTGTTTTTT.

The chain employs TRBV18 and TRBJ2-1; TRBD2 aligns across 12 bases. CDR3 size: 16 residues. With 4 bases clipped from V and 6 bases from J, the junction kept 7 bases outside the gene matches. Germline V CDR1 and CDR2: KGHSH, LQKENI. The CDR3: CASSRYSSGGANEQFF. The CDR3 nucleotides read TGTGCCAGCTCACGCTACTCTAGCGGGGGGGCCAATGAGCAGTTCTTC. Supplemented by reference TRBV18 and TRBJ2-1, the full variable domain reads NAGVMQNPRHLVRRRGQEARLRCSPMKGHSHVYWYRQLPEEGLKFMVYLQKENIIDESGMPKERFSAEFPKEGPSILRIQQVVRGDSAAYFCASSRYSSGGANEQFFGPGTRLTVL.

Remarks on this clone: One end of the junction fails to match germline, which may point to a read error. The rearrangement links TRBV13 to TRBJ1-2, with D maybe TRBD1 (6 bases). Germline V lookup: CDR1 PRHDT, CDR2 FYEKMQ (reference sequence). This CDR3 has 15 amino acids. The CDR3 protein is CASSLGGQPSDGYTF. CDR3 DNA: TGTGCCAGCAGCCTAGGCGGACAGCCTAGTGATGGCTACACCTTC.

J is TRBJ1-1 and V is TRBV15; TRBD1 agrees at 10 bases. Looked up from germline, CDR1 is LNHNV and CDR2 is YYDKDF (reference sequence). CDR3 length equals 15 residues. The trim removed 0 bases at V and 5 bases at J, leaving 3 bases unmatched. CDR3: CATSREGQGYTEAFF. For the CDR3, the DNA is TGTGCCACCAGCAGAGAGGGACAGGGGTATACTGAAGCTTTCTTT.

The rearrangement links TRBV5-1 to TRBJ2-1, with 9 bases that match TRBD1. The trim removed 0 bases at V and 6 bases at J, leaving 4 bases unmatched. Germline V gene data show CDR1 as SGHRS and CDR2 as YFSETQ. CDR3 size: 15 residues. The CDR3 reads CASSLAVTGGNEQFF. The CDR3, as DNA: TGCGCCAGCAGCTTGGCCGTGACAGGGGGCAATGAGCAGTTCTTC.

The rearrangement joins TRBV10-3 to TRBJ2-7, with 9 bases aligning to TRBD2. The germline gives CDR1 ENHRY, CDR2 SYGVKD. J was trimmed by 7 bases and V by 0 bases; bases with no gene match: 10. This CDR3 spans 16 amino acids. CDR3 amino acids: CAISESTGGGAGEQYF. For the CDR3, the DNA is TGTGCCATCAGTGAGTCGACCGGCGGGGGGGCCGGAGAGCAGTACTTC.

The V gene is TRBV4-3, the J gene TRBJ2-1, with 11 nucleotides matching TRBD2. The CDR3 has 15 residues. Germline V gene data show CDR1 as LGHNA and CDR2 as YSLEER. The V gene end was trimmed by 3 bases and the J gene end by 3 bases; junction bases not matched to a gene: 1. CDR3 amino acids: CASSQLAGGYNEQFF. The DNA for the CDR3 is TGCGCCAGCAGCCAGCTAGCGGGGGGCTACAATGAGCAGTTCTTC.

This chain uses TRBV7-6 with TRBJ2-2; 8 bases are shared with TRBD2. Germline assignment: CDR1 SGHVS and CDR2 FNYEAQ. The CDR3 runs to 17 residues. V dropped 2 bases and J dropped 6; count of bases not matched to a gene: 11. The chain's CDR3 is CASSLRGGAGGAGELFF. The CDR3 DNA follows: TGTGCCAGCAGCTTAAGAGGCGGGGCGGGGGGCGCCGGGGAGCTGTTTTTT.

This sequence joins TRBV9 and TRBJ1-2; a possible D gene is TRBD1 (5 bases). The V end lost 0 bases, the J end lost 3 bases, and 12 bases lay between the germline ends. The length of the CDR3 is 15 residues. Germline V gene data show CDR1 as SGDLS and CDR2 as YYNGEE. CDR3 loop: CASSVGQRADYGYTF. CDR3 coding DNA: TGTGCCAGCAGCGTAGGACAGCGCGCTGACTATGGCTACACCTTC.

Concerning this clone: In the same sample, other DNA sequences code for this CDR3. The chain recombines TRBV5-1 with TRBJ2-7; the D gene is possibly TRBD1 (6 bases). This CDR3 contains 13 residues. Trimming cost V 2 bases and J 4 bases, with 10 bases left between them. The V gene's germline CDR1 is SGHRS and CDR2 YFSETQ. This CDR3 is CASSFGTLYEQYF. CDR3 DNA sequence: TGCGCCAGCAGCTTCGGGACACTGTACGAGCAGTACTTC.

V is TRBV9 and J is TRBJ1-2, with D possibly matching TRBD1 (6 bases). From germline, CDR1 is SGDLS and CDR2 YYNGEE. V was pared by 3 bases and J by 6 bases, with 21 bases between. There are 16 residues in the CDR3. The CDR3, as DNA: TGTGCCAGCAGCGACCCCTTTAGGCAGGGGCTTGATGGCTACACCTTC. Its protein product is CASSDPFRQGLDGYTF.

The gene calls are TRBV5-8 and TRBJ2-1, with D possibly TRBD2 on 5 matching bases. The CDR3 has 13 residues. V gave up 4 bases and J gave up 3 bases, with 8 bases separating them. Germline values: CDR1 SGHTS, CDR2 YDEGEE. The CDR3 loop reads CASSHRDYNEQFF. In nucleotides, the CDR3 is TGTGCCAGCAGCCACCGGGACTACAATGAGCAGTTCTTC.

V is TRBV6-6 and J is TRBJ2-7; no reliable D call. V was clipped by 6 bases and J by 1 base, with 10 bases between them. The CDR3 contains 13 residues. CDR1 and CDR2 (germline): MNHNY, SVGAGI (reference sequence). The CDR3 is CASRSLQSYEQYF. The CDR3 DNA reads TGTGCCAGCAGGAGTCTACAGTCCTACGAGCAGTACTTC.

The chain carries TRBV5-4 and TRBJ2-3, with D unclear. Per the germline V gene, CDR1 is SGHNT and CDR2 is YYREEE (reference sequence). Trimming cost V 0 bases and J 2 bases, with 10 bases left between them. The CDR3 loop spans 15 amino acids. CDR3 nucleotide sequence: TGTGCCAGCAGCTTGGGTAGAGCCCACACAGATACGCAGTATTTT. This sequence encodes CASSLGRAHTDTQYF.

V usage is TRBV9 and J usage is TRBJ1-1; D uncertain. Per the germline V gene, CDR1 is SGDLS and CDR2 is YYNGEE. This CDR3 spans 14 amino acids. V was shortened by 4 bases and J by 3 bases, with 13 bases between the two germline ends. The CDR3 reads CASSPRGGYTEAFF. In nucleotides, the CDR3 is TGTGCCAGCAGCCCTCGAGGTGGGTACACTGAAGCTTTCTTT.

The V gene is TRBV5-1, the J gene TRBJ2-1; TRBD2 matches 7 bases. The CDR3 covers 17 residues. With V trimmed by 0 bases and J by 2 bases, 8 bases remained unmatched. In germline, CDR1 is SGHRS, CDR2 YFSETQ. The chain's CDR3 is CASSLVGSGSTYNEQFF. The CDR3 bases are TGCGCCAGCAGCTTGGTGGGTAGCGGGTCCACCTACAATGAGCAGTTCTTC.

The CDR3 here is CASSFGTEYGYTF. DNA of the CDR3: TGTGCCAGCAGCTTCGGGACAGAGTATGGCTACACCTTC. The chain uses TRBV5-6 and TRBJ1-2; 7 bases match TRBD1. CDR1 is SGHDT and CDR2 is YYEEEE in the germline V gene. The CDR3 length is 13 residues. V lost 2 bases and J lost 5; bases outside the gene matches: 3.

The chain carries TRBV28 and TRBJ1-1, with D possibly matching TRBD1 (5 bases). Trimming shortened V by 3 bases and J by 3 bases, and 14 bases separated the two germline ends. The CDR3 totals 15 residues. Germline values: CDR1 MDHEN, CDR2 SYDVKM. CDR3 loop: CASSFSGKVDTEAFF. The CDR3 nucleotides are TGTGCCAGCAGTTTTTCAGGGAAGGTTGACACTGAAGCTTTCTTT.

The chain combines TRBV7-8 with TRBJ2-2, with 7 nucleotides matching TRBD2. V lost 5 bases, J lost 9 bases, and 6 bases stayed unmatched. Germline assignment: CDR1 SGHVS and CDR2 FQNEAQ. CDR3 size: 13 residues. DNA for the CDR3: TGTGCCAGCAGCCCCGCCGGGGGGAGGGAGCTGTTTTTT. Residues: CASSPAGGRELFF.

This sequence joins TRBV19 and TRBJ1-1; 8 bases fit TRBD1. After removal of 5 bases from V and 7 bases from J, the junction contained 6 bases not matched to a gene. The CDR3 loop spans 13 amino acids. Looked up from germline, CDR1 is LNHDA and CDR2 is SQIVND (reference sequence). CDR3 in amino acids: CASSSRDRSEAFF. The CDR3 DNA sequence: TGTGCCAGTAGTTCCCGGGACAGGAGTGAAGCTTTCTTT.

The J gene is TRBJ2-1, the V gene TRBV15; a possible D gene is TRBD2 (5 bases). Germline assignment: CDR1 LNHNV and CDR2 YYDKDF (reference sequence). This CDR3 has 14 amino acids. Trimming took 1 base from V and 6 from J, leaving 10 bases between them. CDR3: CATSRGTYRNEQFF. The CDR3 DNA sequence: TGTGCCACCAGCAGAGGGACTTATCGCAATGAGCAGTTCTTC.

The chain uses TRBV6-5 and TRBJ2-4; 10 positions match TRBD1. The CDR3 runs 15 residues. V dropped 7 bases and J dropped 0; count of bases not matched to a gene: 3. Germline CDR1 is MNHEY and CDR2 is SVGAGI. In nucleotides, the CDR3 is TGTGCCAGCAAAGGGACAGGGGTAGCCAAAAACATTCAGTACTTC. Encoded protein: CASKGTGVAKNIQYF.

As for this clone: The junction differs from germline at one of its ends, possibly a read error. The rearrangement links TRBV12-5 to TRBJ1-1, with 9 bases fitting TRBD1. Germline V gene sequence: CDR1 LGHNT, CDR2 FRNRAP. The CDR3 has 15 amino acids. Here the CDR3 reads CASGSPHRGRTEALF. CDR3 in DNA: TGTGCTAGTGGTTCCCCTCACAGGGGGCGCACTGAAGCTCTCTTT.

J is TRBJ1-1 and V is TRBV7-2, with 10 bases matching TRBD1. V shed 4 bases and J 4 bases; nucleotides not matched to a gene: 0. Germline CDR1 SGHTA, CDR2 FQGNSA. There are 13 residues in the CDR3. The DNA for the CDR3 is TGTGCCAGCAGCTGGGACAGGGGCACTGAAGCTTTCTTT. It is translated as CASSWDRGTEAFF.